This TCR beta chain was captured by sequencing in a study of identical twins. TCRdb re-called the 5' RACE reads with MiXCR, one entry per CDR3 protein. Altogether hundreds of thousands of distinct CDR3 sequences are present, roughly 18% being singletons, with the ten largest covering around 14%. Germline CDR1 DFQATT, CDR2 SNEGSKA (reference sequence). The CDR3 sequence is 14 residues long. The V gene end was trimmed by 3 bases and the J gene end by 7 bases; junction bases not matched to a gene: 8. These data also featured in a second study, about T cells expressing NK-cell markers. That work states: In several experiments, an anti-gamma-delta TCR antibody restricted sorting to alpha-beta TCR T cells. About 1.0-7.5% of CD8+ T cells in more than 5 donors belonged to dominant NKG2C+ clonotypes. These same clonotypes (in four donors) also led the CD3+CD56-NKG2C+ fraction.

This chain uses TRBV20-1 with TRBJ2-1; 8 bases fit TRBD2. The sample consisted of PBMCs. This sequence was found in a woman in her late teens or twenties in good health. CDR3 amino acids: CSASFGGADNEQFF. The CDR3 DNA follows: TGCAGTGCTAGTTTCGGGGGGGCGGATAATGAGCAGTTCTTC.